The 18 T cell receptor beta chains reported below all come from one sample, sequenced in a study of blood T cell repertoires in COVID-19. Sequencing was performed with immunoSEQ multiplex PCR; in TCRdb, only in-frame clones are kept and a portion is missing. This sample yields some 120,000 clones, of which 70% to 90% are seen a single time; over 1.5% belongs to the top ten. Source material: peripheral blood. The receptors come from a human donor in a cohort sampled during active COVID-19.

This chain joins TRBV2 and TRBJ1-4; TRBD1 aligns across 7 bases. This CDR3 is 16 amino acids long. CDR1 is SNHLY and CDR2 is FYNNEI in the germline V gene. The V segment lost 6 bases and the J segment 6 bases; nucleotides outside the gene matches: 13. The DNA of the CDR3 is TGTGCCAGCAGGCTGACAGGGTTGCTAGGCGATGAAAAACTGTTTTTT. Translated: CASRLTGLLGDEKLFF.

In this sample, this clone turned up a few times. The chain uses TRBV6-5 and TRBJ1-5, with D hard to call. Deletions cut 8 bases from V and 3 bases from J, with 8 bases between. Germline V gives CDR1 MNHEY, CDR2 SVGAGI. The CDR3 totals 12 residues. The CDR3 protein is CASAAANQPQHF. CDR3 bases: TGTGCCAGCGCTGCGGCCAATCAGCCCCAGCATTTT.

The CDR3 spells CASSYPGQGFGTGELFF. The CDR3 nucleotides are TGTGCCAGCAGCTACCCGGGACAGGGTTTTGGCACCGGGGAGCTGTTTTTT. The rearrangement links TRBV7-9 to TRBJ2-2; TRBD1 matches at 9 bases. CDR1 and CDR2 (germline): SEHNR, FQNEAQ (reference sequence). The J segment lost 4 bases and the V segment lost 4 bases, leaving 10 bases of the junction unmatched. The CDR3 has 17 residues. Drawing the rest from reference TRBV7-9 and TRBJ2-2, the complete variable domain is DTGVSQNPRHKITKRGQNVTFRCDPISEHNRLYWYRQTLGQGPEFLTYFQNEAQLEKSRLLSDRFSAERPKGSFSTLEIQRTEQGDSAMYLCASSYPGQGFGTGELFFGEGSRLTVL.

The V gene is TRBV7-2, the J gene TRBJ2-7; 7 bases map to TRBD1. Germline V gene lookup returns CDR1 SGHTA and CDR2 FQGNSA. The CDR3 covers 13 residues. V shed 4 bases, J shed 5 bases, and the junction held 5 bases outside the gene matches. The CDR3: CASSSTGYHEQYF. The DNA of the CDR3 is TGTGCCAGCAGCTCGACAGGGTACCACGAGCAGTACTTC. The entire variable domain, with the rest obtained from reference TRBV7-2 and TRBJ2-7, is as follows: GAGVSQSPSNKVTEKGKDVELRCDPISGHTALYWYRQSLGQGLEFLIYFQGNSAPDKSGLPSDRFSAERTGGSVSTLTIQRTQQEDSAVYLCASSSTGYHEQYFGPGTRLTVT.

V is TRBV3-1 (or the pseudogene TRBV3-2) and J is TRBJ2-5; the D gene is possibly TRBD1 (6 bases). This CDR3 has 14 residues. CDR1 is LGHDT and CDR2 is YNNKEL in the germline V gene (reference sequence). V lost 0 bases to trimming and J lost 10 bases, with 15 bases between them. The CDR3 DNA is TGTGCCAGCAGCCAAGAACAGGGACCGTCATTCCAGTACTTC. This sequence encodes CASSQEQGPSFQYF.

This rearrangement joins TRBV6-5 to TRBJ1-6; no clear D gene. V was shortened by 0 bases and J by 8 bases, with 11 bases between the two germline ends. Germline loops: CDR1 MNHEY, CDR2 SVGAGI. The CDR3 is 15 residues long. This CDR3 reads CASSYSGRRDSPLHF. The CDR3, as DNA: TGTGCCAGCAGTTACTCAGGGAGGCGGGATTCACCCCTCCACTTT.

The chain has TRBV19 and TRBJ2-1, with 11 bases that match TRBD2. The CDR3 is 14 amino acids. Germline V gives CDR1 LNHDA, CDR2 SQIVND (reference sequence). Trimming removed 3 bases from V and 10 bases from J; junction bases left unmatched: 5. DNA for the CDR3: TGTGCCAGTAGTATTGAACTAGCGGGAGAGGAGCAGTTCTTC. Its translation is CASSIELAGEEQFF.

The chain recombines TRBV19 with TRBJ2-1, with 12 bases aligning to TRBD2. V was pared by 5 bases and J by 6 bases, with 5 bases of the junction left unmatched. CDR1 LNHDA and CDR2 SQIVND come from the germline V gene (reference sequence). The CDR3 loop spans 15 amino acids. As DNA, the CDR3 is TGTGCCAGTAGTCTACTAGCGGGAGGTTCCAATGAGCAGTTCTTC. This gives the protein CASSLLAGGSNEQFF. Supplemented by reference TRBV19 and TRBJ2-1, the full variable domain reads DGGITQSPKYLFRKEGQNVTLSCEQNLNHDAMYWYRQDPGQGLRLIYYSQIVNDFQKGDIAEGYSVSREKKESFPLTVTSAQKNPTAFYLCASSLLAGGSNEQFFGPGTRLTVL.

The chain employs TRBV7-9 and TRBJ2-3, with 9 bases that match TRBD1. This CDR3 spans 16 amino acids. The trim removed 2 bases at V and 3 bases at J, leaving 6 bases unmatched. Looked up from germline, CDR1 is SEHNR and CDR2 is FQNEAQ (reference sequence). The CDR3, as DNA: TGTGCCAGCAGCTTATTACCGACAGGGGGGACAGATACGCAGTATTTT. Protein: CASSLLPTGGTDTQYF.

The chain employs TRBV7-9 and TRBJ1-3; no firm D call. In germline, CDR1 is SEHNR, CDR2 FQNEAQ (reference sequence). This CDR3 spans 15 amino acids. V was shortened by 1 base and J by 0 bases, with 7 bases between the two germline ends. CDR3 region: CASSLGQASGNTIYF. The CDR3 DNA follows: TGTGCCAGCAGCTTAGGTCAGGCCTCTGGAAACACCATATATTTT. Full variable domain (rest looked up from reference TRBV7-9 and TRBJ1-3): DTGVSQNPRHKITKRGQNVTFRCDPISEHNRLYWYRQTLGQGPEFLTYFQNEAQLEKSRLLSDRFSAERPKGSFSTLEIQRTEQGDSAMYLCASSLGQASGNTIYFGEGSWLTVV.

This chain joins TRBV15 and TRBJ2-3, with TRBD2 matching over 10 bases. The V gene's germline CDR1 is LNHNV and CDR2 YYDKDF (reference sequence). Germline trimming cut 1 base from V and 1 base from J; bases unmatched to any gene: 2. The length of the CDR3 is 16 residues. In nucleotides, the CDR3 is TGTGCCACCAGCAGAGCCGGGACTAGCGGCACAGATACGCAGTATTTT. Residues: CATSRAGTSGTDTQYF.

By share, this clone ranks as medium-sized. The chain uses TRBV6-1 and TRBJ1-6, with a tentative D call TRBD1 (5 bases). The CDR3 contains 15 residues. Germline V gene lookup returns CDR1 MNHNS and CDR2 SASEGT. Trimming shortened V by 3 bases and J by 10 bases, and 16 bases separated the two germline ends. The CDR3 region has the DNA TGTGCCAGCAGTGAGGAGGACGGGGGTGGCTCACCCCTCCACTTT. This translates into CASSEEDGGGSPLHF.

The CDR3 nucleotides are TGTGCCAGCAGAGAGGTCGACGAGCAGTACTTC. This sequence encodes CASREVDEQYF. V usage is TRBV25-1 and J usage is TRBJ2-7; no clear D gene. The germline CDR1 and CDR2 sequences are MGHDK and SYGVNS. There are 11 residues in the CDR3. With 6 bases removed from V and 5 bases from J, the gap between germline ends came to 8 bases.

The CDR3 loop is CAIGDRAGATNEKLFF. In DNA form, the CDR3 reads TGTGCCATCGGGGACAGGGCGGGAGCAACTAATGAAAAACTGTTTTTT. The V gene is TRBV10-3, the J gene TRBJ1-4; 9 positions match TRBD1. J lost 0 bases, V lost 8 bases, and 7 bases had no gene match. Germline-derived CDR1 and CDR2 are ENHRY and SYGVKD. This CDR3 spans 16 amino acids.

The rearrangement uses TRBV19 and TRBJ2-1; 8 bases fit TRBD2. Trimming took 7 bases from V and 9 from J; bases not matched to a gene: 11. Per the germline V gene, CDR1 is LNHDA and CDR2 is SQIVND (reference sequence). This CDR3 has 14 amino acids. The chain's CDR3 is CASISAGGSSEQFF. CDR3 DNA sequence: TGTGCCAGTATTAGTGCGGGGGGTAGCAGTGAGCAGTTCTTC.

The V gene is TRBV30, the J gene TRBJ1-4; no definite D call. Trimming stripped 5 bases from V and 4 bases from J, with 14 bases between. The CDR3 is 14 residues long. Germline CDR1 is GTSNPN and CDR2 is SVGIG (reference sequence). As DNA, the CDR3 is TGTGCCTGGTCACGCGGGGATAGTAATGAAAAACTGTTTTTT. Its protein product is CAWSRGDSNEKLFF.

This chain uses TRBV2 with TRBJ2-2; D perhaps matches TRBD1 (6 bases). The germline gives CDR1 SNHLY, CDR2 FYNNEI. The CDR3 is 13 residues long. V lost 5 bases, J lost 6 bases, and 10 bases lay in between. The CDR3 loop reads CASSQQGSGELFF. The CDR3 DNA follows: TGTGCCAGCAGTCAACAGGGATCCGGGGAGCTGTTTTTT.

The CDR3 here is CASSRMMGGQGSYEQYF. The CDR3 DNA follows: TGCGCCAGCAGCCGAATGATGGGGGGACAGGGGTCCTACGAGCAGTACTTC. The chain joins TRBV4-1 to TRBJ2-7; 10 bases fit TRBD1. CDR1 is MGHRA and CDR2 is YSYEKL in the germline V gene. The CDR3 covers 17 residues. The ends lost 4 bases at V and 1 base at J; junction bases unmatched: 10.